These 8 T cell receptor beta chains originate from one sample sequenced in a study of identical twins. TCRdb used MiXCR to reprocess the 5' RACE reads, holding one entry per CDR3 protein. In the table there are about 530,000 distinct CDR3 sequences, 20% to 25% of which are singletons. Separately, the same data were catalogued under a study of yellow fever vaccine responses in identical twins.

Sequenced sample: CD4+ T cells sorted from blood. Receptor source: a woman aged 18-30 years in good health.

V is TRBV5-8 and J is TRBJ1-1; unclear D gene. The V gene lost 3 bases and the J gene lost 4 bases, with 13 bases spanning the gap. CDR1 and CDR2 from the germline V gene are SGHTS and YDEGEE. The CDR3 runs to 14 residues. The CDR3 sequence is CASSSTRRITEAFF. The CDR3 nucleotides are TGTGCCAGCAGCTCGACCAGGCGGATCACTGAAGCTTTCTTT.

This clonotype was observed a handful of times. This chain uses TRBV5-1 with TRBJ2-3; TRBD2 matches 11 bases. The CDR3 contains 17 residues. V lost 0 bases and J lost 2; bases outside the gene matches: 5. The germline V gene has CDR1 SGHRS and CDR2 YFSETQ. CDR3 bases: TGCGCCAGCAGCTTGGGGGCTAGCGGGGGGCCCACAGATACGCAGTATTTT. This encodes CASSLGASGGPTDTQYF.

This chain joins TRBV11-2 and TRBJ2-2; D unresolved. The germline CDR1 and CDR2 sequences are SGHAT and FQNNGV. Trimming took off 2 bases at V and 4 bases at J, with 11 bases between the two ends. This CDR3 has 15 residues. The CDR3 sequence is CASSLYETLTGELFF. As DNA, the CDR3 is TGTGCCAGCAGCTTATATGAGACACTCACCGGGGAGCTGTTTTTT.

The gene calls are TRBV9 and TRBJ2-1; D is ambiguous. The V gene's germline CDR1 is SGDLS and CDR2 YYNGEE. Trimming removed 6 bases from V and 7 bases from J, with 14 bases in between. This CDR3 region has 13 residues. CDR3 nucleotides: TGTGCCAGCAACCCTGGGCTAAGAAATGAGCAGTTCTTC. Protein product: CASNPGLRNEQFF.

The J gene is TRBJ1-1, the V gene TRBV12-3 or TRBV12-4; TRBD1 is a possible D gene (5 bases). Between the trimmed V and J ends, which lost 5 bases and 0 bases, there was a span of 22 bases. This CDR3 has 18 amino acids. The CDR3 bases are TGTGCCAGCAGTCCAAAGCCAGGGACGGTCTTAATGAACACTGAAGCTTTCTTT. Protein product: CASSPKPGTVLMNTEAFF.

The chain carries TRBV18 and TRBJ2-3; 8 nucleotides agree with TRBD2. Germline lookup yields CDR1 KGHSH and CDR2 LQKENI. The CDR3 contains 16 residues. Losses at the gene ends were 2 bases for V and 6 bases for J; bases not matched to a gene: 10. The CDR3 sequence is CASSPVYSGSVDTQYF. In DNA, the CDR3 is TGTGCCAGCTCACCAGTTTACAGCGGGAGTGTTGATACGCAGTATTTT.

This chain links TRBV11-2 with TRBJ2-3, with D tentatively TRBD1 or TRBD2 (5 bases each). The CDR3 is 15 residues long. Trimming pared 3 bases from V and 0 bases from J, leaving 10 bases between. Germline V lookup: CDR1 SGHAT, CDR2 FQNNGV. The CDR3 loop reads CASSFRGESTDTQYF. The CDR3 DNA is TGTGCCAGCAGCTTCCGGGGCGAGAGCACAGATACGCAGTATTTT.

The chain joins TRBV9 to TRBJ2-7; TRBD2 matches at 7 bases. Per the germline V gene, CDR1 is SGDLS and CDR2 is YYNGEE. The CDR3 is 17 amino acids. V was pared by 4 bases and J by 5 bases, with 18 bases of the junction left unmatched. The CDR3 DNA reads TGTGCCAGCAGCCGGGATCGGGGGGTGGCGGGAGTGGACGAGCAGTACTTC. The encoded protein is CASSRDRGVAGVDEQYF.